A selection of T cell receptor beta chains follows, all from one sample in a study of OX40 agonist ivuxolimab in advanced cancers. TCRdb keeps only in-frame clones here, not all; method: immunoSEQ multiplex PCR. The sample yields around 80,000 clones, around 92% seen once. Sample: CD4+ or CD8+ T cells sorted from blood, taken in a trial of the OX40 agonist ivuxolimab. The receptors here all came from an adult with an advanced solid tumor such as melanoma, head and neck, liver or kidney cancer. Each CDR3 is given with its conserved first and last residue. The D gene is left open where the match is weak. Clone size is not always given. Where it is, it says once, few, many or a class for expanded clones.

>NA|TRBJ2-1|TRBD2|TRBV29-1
TGCAGCGTTGTGGGGACTAGCGGGGATAGCTCCTACAATGAGCAGTTCTTC
CSVVGTSGDSSYNEQFF
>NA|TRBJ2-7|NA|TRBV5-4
TGTGCCACCACCTCAGGGGCCGAGCAGTACTTC
CATTSGAEQYF
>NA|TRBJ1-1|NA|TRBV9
TGTGCCAGCAGCGTCGGACCCTCACCAATGAACACTGAAGCTTTCTTT
CASSVGPSPMNTEAFF
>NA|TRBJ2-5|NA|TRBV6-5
TGTGCCAGCAGTTATGGGCCTGAGACCCAGTACTTC
CASSYGPETQYF
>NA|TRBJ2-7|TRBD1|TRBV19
TGTGCCAGTAGCGAGGGACAGGGATTCTGGGAGCAGTACTTC
CASSEGQGFWEQYF
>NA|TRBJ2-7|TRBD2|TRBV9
TGTGCCAGCAGCGTAGATTCTGCGGGGGGGTACGAGCAGTACTTC
CASSVDSAGGYEQYF
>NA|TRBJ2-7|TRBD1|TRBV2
TGTGCCAGCAGTTGGACAGGGGGCACCTACGAGCAGTACTTC
CASSWTGGTYEQYF
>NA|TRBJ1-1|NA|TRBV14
TGTGCCAGCAGCCAAGAGGCGGGAGCTTGGGGTGAAGCTTTCTTT
CASSQEAGAWGEAFF
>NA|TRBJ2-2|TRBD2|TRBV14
TGTGCCAGCAGCCCTATCCTTGGACTAGCGGGGAACACCGGGGAGCTGTTTTTT
CASSPILGLAGNTGELFF
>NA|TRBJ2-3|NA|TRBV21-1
TGTGCCAGCAGCAAAAGGAGGGGGAGAAGCACAGATACGCAGTATTTT
CASSKRRGRSTDTQYF
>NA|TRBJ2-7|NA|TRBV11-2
TGTGCCAGCAGCCCCGAGGGGGGGGTCTACGAGCAGTACTTC
CASSPEGGVYEQYF
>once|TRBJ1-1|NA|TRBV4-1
TGCGCCAGCAGCCAGTCCGGGACCAAAGCTTTCTTT
CASSQSGTKAFF
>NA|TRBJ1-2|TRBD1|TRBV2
TGTGCCAGCAGTGATTTGGGACAGGAGTCCCCTAACTATGGCTACACCTTC
CASSDLGQESPNYGYTF
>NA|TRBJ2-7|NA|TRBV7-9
TGTGCCAGCAGCTTCCCTGCGACACCCCTCTCCTACGAGCAGTACTTC
CASSFPATPLSYEQYF
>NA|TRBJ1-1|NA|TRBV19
TGTGCCAGTAGTATTCCCCTGGGACAGAACACTGAAGCTTTCTTT
CASSIPLGQNTEAFF
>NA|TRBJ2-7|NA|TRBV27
TGTGCCAGCAGTTTATCCGGGGACCACGAGCAGTACTTC
CASSLSGDHEQYF
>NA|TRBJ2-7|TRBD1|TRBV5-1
TGCGCCAGCAGCACGGACAGGGCTTACGAGCAGTACTTC
CASSTDRAYEQYF